The source of this TCR beta chain is a study of T cells in Graves' hyperthyroidism and ophthalmopathy. Overall study findings and caveats: The majority of expanded thyroid clonotypes above 0.001 also appeared in blood. Progression to ophthalmopathy was predicted a median of about 6.6 months early.

Ophthalmopathy patients all had a Clinical Activity Score of at least 3, a NOSPECS grade of at least 4 and disease under 3 months old. Fresh peripheral blood, roughly 9.8 ml of it, supplied the PBMCs. Of note for this clonotype: The antigen remains unidentified. A much larger clone differs by one base, so this may be a read error.

This CDR3 contains 15 residues. From RNA transcripts, TCR beta CDR3 regions were amplified. Researchers ran a first-round RT-PCR on the TCR CDR3 using the HTBI primer set. A single record per CDR3 protein comes from TCRdb applying MiXCR to the multiplex PCR reads. Among about 380,000 distinct CDR3 sequences listed, roughly 20% were seen once. The sequenced sample consisted of blood. The receptor was derived from a man aged 18 to 29 with Graves' ophthalmopathy. This chain uses TRBV12-3 or TRBV12-4 with TRBJ2-3; D gene ambiguous. The J call may be wrong; the DNA end is better matched by TRBJ1-5. The CDR3 DNA reads as TGTGCCAGCACTAGACTAGCGGGGTTCACAGATACGCAGCATTTT. It specifies CASTRLAGFTDTQHF.